This T cell receptor (beta chain) originates from a study of pediatric ulcerative colitis. Overall study findings and caveats: Substantially fewer templates came from two patients' blood samples.

This clone was seen just once. Its antigen is unknown. Sequencing was at survey level. Measured with immunoSEQ multiplex PCR; TCRdb has only the in-frame clones, and not every one. The sample comprises tens of thousands of clones, around 80% of which are singletons, and around 5.3% rests with the top ten. CDR3 size: 16 residues. CDR1 and CDR2 from the germline V gene are MNHEY and SVGAGI. V gave up 3 bases and J gave up 4 bases; unmatched junction bases: 7. This chain links TRBV6-5 with TRBJ2-2, with 8 bases matching TRBD1. This clonotype was sampled from a boy aged 10-17 years with moderate ulcerative colitis. The specimen sequenced was blood. The CDR3 protein is CASSYETGASTGELFF. The DNA for the CDR3 is TGTGCCAGCAGTTATGAGACAGGGGCCAGCACCGGGGAGCTGTTTTTT.